These 25 T cell receptor beta chains share one sample of origin, sequenced in a study of T cell responses to AZD1222 COVID-19 vaccine. TCRdb's copy holds only in-frame clones and misses some; the assay was immunoSEQ multiplex PCR. Counted here are approximately 130,000 clones, approximately 85% occurring once; the ten biggest clones make up less than 10%. The source was peripheral blood, collected on day 0 of AZD1222 vaccination. These receptors originate from an adult in good health.

The genes are TRBV11-1 and TRBJ1-6; possibly TRBD1 for D (5 bases). This CDR3 has 17 amino acids. Germline lookup yields CDR1 SGHAT and CDR2 FQDESV (reference sequence). Trimming took 0 bases from V and 8 from J, leaving 17 bases between them. The CDR3 sequence: CASSLARPGRADSPLHF. CDR3 DNA: TGTGCCAGCAGCTTAGCTCGACCGGGACGAGCCGATTCACCCCTCCACTTT.

This rearrangement joins TRBV2 to TRBJ2-3; 13 nucleotides line up with TRBD2. Trimming removed 4 bases from V and 0 bases from J; junction bases left unmatched: 13. This CDR3 is 20 amino acids long. Germline values: CDR1 SNHLY, CDR2 FYNNEI. The DNA for the CDR3 is TGTGCCAGCAGTGCGTGGACTAGCGGGAGAGGAAAGACTAGCACAGATACGCAGTATTTT. This sequence encodes CASSAWTSGRGKTSTDTQYF.

The rearrangement joins TRBV7-9 to TRBJ2-5, with 7 bases aligning to TRBD2. Germline trimming cut 4 bases from V and 2 bases from J; bases unmatched to any gene: 7. The V gene's germline CDR1 is SEHNR and CDR2 FQNEAQ (reference sequence). The CDR3 contains 15 residues. CDR3 region: CASSSWDYPQETQYF. DNA for the CDR3: TGTGCCAGCAGCTCTTGGGACTACCCACAAGAGACCCAGTACTTC.

The rearrangement links TRBV4-1 to TRBJ2-3; 11 bases match TRBD1. Germline CDR1 and CDR2: MGHRA and YSYEKL. Trimming took 2 bases from V and 5 from J; bases not matched to a gene: 6. The CDR3 totals 16 residues. The CDR3 DNA reads as TGCGCCAGCAGCCAACTGGGGACAGGGGGATTAGATACGCAGTATTTT. It yields the protein CASSQLGTGGLDTQYF.

This rearrangement joins TRBV5-1 to TRBJ2-7; D uncertain. Germline CDR1 is SGHRS and CDR2 is YFSETQ. Trimming stripped 0 bases from V and 2 bases from J, with 9 bases between. The CDR3 consists of 14 residues. Here the CDR3 DNA reads TGCGCCAGCAGCTTGGCCTCGGCTGCCTACGAGCAGTACTTC. Its protein is CASSLASAAYEQYF.

The chain recombines TRBV12-3 or TRBV12-4 with TRBJ2-7; D may be TRBD2 (6 bases). The CDR3 length is 13 residues. Between the trimmed V and J ends, which lost 0 bases and 7 bases, there was a span of 10 bases. CDR3 loop: CASSLAGSFEQYF. For the CDR3, the DNA is TGTGCCAGCAGTTTAGCCGGGAGCTTTGAGCAGTACTTC.

This clone was counted only a few times. The gene calls are TRBV28 and TRBJ1-6; maybe TRBD1 (6 bases). CDR1 is MDHEN and CDR2 is SYDVKM in the germline V gene. The CDR3 runs to 14 residues. Between the trimmed V and J ends, which lost 6 bases and 18 bases, there was a span of 24 bases. This chain's CDR3 is CASSLRTFFSGAHF. The CDR3 DNA is TGTGCCAGCAGCCTGAGGACGTTCTTCTCGGGGGCCCACTTT.

V is TRBV5-1 and J is TRBJ2-7; D not certain. Germline lookup yields CDR1 SGHRS and CDR2 YFSETQ. The CDR3 spans 15 residues. V was pared by 0 bases and J by 2 bases, with 12 bases between. The CDR3 reads CASSLDGSAPYEQYF. DNA for the CDR3: TGCGCCAGCAGCTTGGACGGAAGTGCTCCCTACGAGCAGTACTTC.

V and J are TRBV29-1 and TRBJ2-7; D is perhaps TRBD1 or TRBD2 (6 bases each). The CDR3 length is 11 residues. Between the trimmed V and J ends, which lost 5 bases and 7 bases, there was a span of 12 bases. Germline V gene lookup returns CDR1 SQVTM and CDR2 ANQGSEA. CDR3 loop: CSVFGGGEQYF. As DNA, the CDR3 is TGCAGCGTTTTCGGGGGCGGGGAGCAGTACTTC.

The genes are TRBV6-6 and TRBJ1-5; possible D gene TRBD1, 6 bases. The CDR3 has 15 residues. Germline V gene sequence: CDR1 MNHNY, CDR2 SVGAGI (reference sequence). The V end lost 7 bases, the J end lost 7 bases, and 20 bases lay between the germline ends. CDR3 protein: CASTLAGQRTQPQHF. CDR3 nucleotides: TGTGCCAGCACTCTTGCGGGACAAAGGACCCAGCCCCAGCATTTT.

The chain has TRBV30 and TRBJ2-7; 9 nucleotides match TRBD2. The CDR3 loop spans 14 amino acids. The V gene end was trimmed by 2 bases and the J gene end by 2 bases; junction bases not matched to a gene: 4. Per the germline V gene, CDR1 is GTSNPN and CDR2 is SVGIG (reference sequence). The CDR3, as DNA: TGTGCCTGGAGTCCAATAGCGGGAGCCTACGAGCAGTACTTC. Translated, it gives CAWSPIAGAYEQYF. The whole variable domain, remainder taken from reference TRBV30 and TRBJ2-7, is SQTIHQWPATLVQPVGSPLSLECTVEGTSNPNLYWYRQAAGRGLQLLFYSVGIGQISSEVPQNLSASRPQDRQFILSSKKLLLSDSGFYLCAWSPIAGAYEQYFGPGTRLTVT.

In nucleotides, the CDR3 is TGTGCCTGGAGTGTCACAGGGCTACGGCAAGGAGGTGGCGAGCAGTACTTC. Protein sequence: CAWSVTGLRQGGGEQYF. The chain has TRBV30 and TRBJ2-7, with D possibly being TRBD1 (6 bases). The CDR3 is made up of 17 amino acids. V was shortened by 0 bases and J by 6 bases, with 24 bases between the two germline ends. Germline CDR1 reads GTSNPN; CDR2 reads SVGIG (reference sequence).

This rearrangement joins TRBV21-1 to TRBJ1-5; whether TRBD1, the table's D call, matches the DNA was not checked. TRBV21-1 is classified as a pseudogene. CDR3 size: 14 residues. CDR3 in DNA: TGTGCCAGCAGGTCAGGAACCCGCAATCAGCCCCAGCATTTT. The encoded protein is CASRSGTRNQPQHF.

The V and J genes are TRBV7-6 and TRBJ1-3; maybe TRBD1 (5 bases). Deletions cut 1 base from V and 4 bases from J, with 17 bases between. CDR1 SGHVS and CDR2 FNYEAQ come from the germline V gene. The CDR3 length is 17 residues. In DNA form, the CDR3 reads TGTGCCAGCAGCTTAGTTGCGCAGGGAAGGTCCGGAAACACCATATATTTT. Encoded protein: CASSLVAQGRSGNTIYF.

The chain joins TRBV5-5 to TRBJ2-2; D remains unclear. CDR3 length equals 15 residues. With 1 base removed from V and 6 bases from J, the gap between germline ends came to 13 bases. CDR1 SGHKS and CDR2 YYEKEE come from the germline V gene (reference sequence). The CDR3 nucleotides read TGTGCCAGCAGCTTGCACACGCAACTTGCCGGGGAGCTGTTTTTT. Its translation: CASSLHTQLAGELFF.

This clone was observed a handful of times. The rearrangement joins TRBV4-2 to TRBJ1-2; unclear D gene. This CDR3 has 12 residues. Germline V gene sequence: CDR1 LGHNA, CDR2 YNFKEQ. The V end was cut by 0 bases, the J end by 8 bases, with 7 bases between. The CDR3 loop is CASSQDSYGYTF. In DNA form, the CDR3 reads TGTGCCAGCAGCCAAGACAGTTACGGCTACACCTTC.

The CDR3 loop is CASSLLATGELFF. The CDR3 DNA reads as TGTGCCAGCAGTTTGCTGGCGACCGGGGAGCTGTTTTTT. The chain has TRBV27 and TRBJ2-2; no clear D. Deletions cut 3 bases from V and 5 bases from J, with 7 bases between. This CDR3 is built from 13 residues. Germline CDR1 reads MNHEY; CDR2 reads SMNVEV (reference sequence).

The chain joins TRBV2 to TRBJ2-7, with D hard to call. CDR1 and CDR2 (germline): SNHLY, FYNNEI. V was clipped by 3 bases and J by 5 bases, with 11 bases between them. The CDR3 covers 13 residues. CDR3 nucleotide sequence: TGTGCCAGCAGTGAGAGTTGGGGTAACGAGCAGTACTTC. Translated: CASSESWGNEQYF.

The gene calls are TRBV7-3 and TRBJ2-1; 7 bases line up with TRBD2. Germline V gives CDR1 SGHTA, CDR2 FQGTGA. Trimming cost V 2 bases and J 2 bases; bases outside gene matches: 6. The CDR3 runs to 16 residues. The CDR3 coding sequence is TGTGCCAGCAGCTTAGGGGCGGGAGTGGCCTACAATGAGCAGTTCTTC. As protein: CASSLGAGVAYNEQFF.

The chain combines TRBV5-8 with TRBJ1-2, with 7 bases lining up with TRBD1. CDR1 is SGHTS, CDR2 YDEGEE, per germline. The CDR3 loop spans 14 amino acids. V lost 4 bases to trimming and J lost 3 bases; unmatched junction nucleotides: 6. CDR3 sequence: CASSRRQGDYGYTF. In nucleotides, the CDR3 is TGTGCCAGCAGCCGAAGACAGGGCGACTATGGCTACACCTTC.

In its sample, this clone was seen many times. The CDR3 protein is CASSIDGTPNTEAFF. In DNA, the CDR3 is TGTGCCAGTAGTATAGACGGGACACCGAACACTGAAGCTTTCTTT. The rearrangement uses TRBV19 and TRBJ1-1, with D maybe TRBD1 (6 bases). In germline, CDR1 is LNHDA, CDR2 SQIVND (reference sequence). The germline V and J ends were trimmed by 0 bases and 1 base, with 9 bases remaining between them. CDR3 length: 15 amino acids.

The V and J genes are TRBV4-2 and TRBJ1-2; D is unresolved. This CDR3 spans 14 amino acids. The germline V gene encodes CDR1 LGHNA and CDR2 YNFKEQ. V gave up 1 base and J gave up 2 bases, with 8 bases separating them. In nucleotides, the CDR3 is TGTGCCAGCAGCCAAGTACCGGGAAACTATGGCTACACCTTC. Amino acids: CASSQVPGNYGYTF.

The CDR3 here is CASSPPNTYEQYF. CDR3 sequence (DNA): TGTGCCAGCTCACCGCCGAACACCTACGAGCAGTACTTC. The V gene is TRBV18, the J gene TRBJ2-7; D uncertain. The CDR3 runs to 13 residues. Trimming took 3 bases from V and 2 from J, leaving 8 bases between them. Germline V gene lookup returns CDR1 KGHSH and CDR2 LQKENI.

This chain links TRBV7-3 with TRBJ2-1; TRBD2 matches at 8 bases. The junction had 8 bases not matched to a gene; V was cut back by 2 bases and J by 2 bases. The germline gives CDR1 SGHTA, CDR2 FQGTGA. This CDR3 has 17 residues. The CDR3 bases are TGTGCCAGCAGCTTAGCGGGAGGAAGGGTTACCTACAATGAGCAGTTCTTC. Protein: CASSLAGGRVTYNEQFF.

CDR3 protein: CASSSTGGVSYEQYF. Written as DNA, the CDR3 is TGTGCCAGCAGTTCCACGGGAGGGGTCTCCTACGAGCAGTACTTC. The gene calls are TRBV27 and TRBJ2-7; 8 nucleotides agree with TRBD2. This CDR3 region has 15 residues. V lost 4 bases to trimming and J lost 0 bases; unmatched junction nucleotides: 5. Germline CDR1 is MNHEY and CDR2 is SMNVEV (reference sequence).